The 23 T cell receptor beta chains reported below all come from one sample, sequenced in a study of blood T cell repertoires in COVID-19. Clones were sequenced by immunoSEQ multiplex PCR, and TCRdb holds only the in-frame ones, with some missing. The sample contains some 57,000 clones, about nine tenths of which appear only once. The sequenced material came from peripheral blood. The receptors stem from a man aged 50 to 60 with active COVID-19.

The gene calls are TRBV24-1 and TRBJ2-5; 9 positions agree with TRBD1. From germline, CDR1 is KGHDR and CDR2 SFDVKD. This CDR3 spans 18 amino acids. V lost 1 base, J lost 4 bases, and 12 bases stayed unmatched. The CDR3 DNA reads TGTGCCACCAGTGATTTTTTCGGGACAGGGAAAGGAGGAGAGACCCAGTACTTC. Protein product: CATSDFFGTGKGGETQYF.

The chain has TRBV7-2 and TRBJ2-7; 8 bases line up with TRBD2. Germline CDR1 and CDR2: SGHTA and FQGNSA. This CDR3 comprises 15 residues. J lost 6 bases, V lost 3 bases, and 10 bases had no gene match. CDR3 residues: CASSFLPREDLEQYF. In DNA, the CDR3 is TGTGCCAGCAGCTTCCTTCCGCGGGAGGATCTCGAGCAGTACTTC.

CDR3 amino acids: CASGPQRGGRYEQYF. CDR3 sequence (DNA): TGTGCCAGTGGCCCCCAAAGAGGGGGCCGCTACGAGCAGTACTTC. J is TRBJ2-7 and V is TRBV19, with 7 bases aligning to TRBD1. This CDR3 is 15 amino acids long. Per germline, CDR1 LNHDA and CDR2 SQIVND (reference sequence). After removal of 8 bases from V and 3 bases from J, the junction contained 13 bases not matched to a gene.

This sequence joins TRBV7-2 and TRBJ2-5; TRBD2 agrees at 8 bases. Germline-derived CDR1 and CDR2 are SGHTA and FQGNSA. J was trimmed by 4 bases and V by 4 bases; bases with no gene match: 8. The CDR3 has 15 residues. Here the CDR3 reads CASSSSPREVETQYF. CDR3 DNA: TGTGCCAGCAGCTCCTCCCCGCGGGAGGTAGAGACCCAGTACTTC.

The CDR3, as DNA: TGTGCCAGCAGCCAAGATATCTCTTCCGGGACTAGCGGGAGGGCAGATACGCAGTATTTT. Its protein is CASSQDISSGTSGRADTQYF. This chain uses TRBV4-2 with TRBJ2-3; 16 bases map to TRBD2. J gave up 4 bases and V 0 bases, and 10 bases lay outside the gene matches. This CDR3 contains 20 residues. The germline gives CDR1 LGHNA, CDR2 YNFKEQ.

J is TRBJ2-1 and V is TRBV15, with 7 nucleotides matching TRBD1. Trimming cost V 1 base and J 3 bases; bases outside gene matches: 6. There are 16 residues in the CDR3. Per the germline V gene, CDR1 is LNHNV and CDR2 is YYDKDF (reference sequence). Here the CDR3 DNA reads TGTGCCACCAGCAGAGTACGAGGGGGCGACTACAATGAGCAGTTCTTC. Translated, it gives CATSRVRGGDYNEQFF.

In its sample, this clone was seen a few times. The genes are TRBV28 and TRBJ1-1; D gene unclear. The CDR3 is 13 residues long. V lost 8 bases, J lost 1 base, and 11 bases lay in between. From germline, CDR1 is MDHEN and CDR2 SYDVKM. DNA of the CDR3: TGTGCCAGCTTTCTTTCAGGGAACACTGAAGCTTTCTTT. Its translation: CASFLSGNTEAFF.

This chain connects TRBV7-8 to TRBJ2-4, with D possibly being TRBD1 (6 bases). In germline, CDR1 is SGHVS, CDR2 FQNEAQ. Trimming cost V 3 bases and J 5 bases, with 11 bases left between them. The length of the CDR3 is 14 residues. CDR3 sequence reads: CASSFQRTENIQYF. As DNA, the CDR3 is TGTGCCAGCAGCTTCCAAAGGACAGAAAACATTCAGTACTTC.

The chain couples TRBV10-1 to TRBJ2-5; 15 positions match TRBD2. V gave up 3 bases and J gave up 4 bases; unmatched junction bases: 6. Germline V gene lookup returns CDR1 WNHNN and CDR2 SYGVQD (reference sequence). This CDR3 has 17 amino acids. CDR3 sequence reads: CASSERTSGGDRETQYF. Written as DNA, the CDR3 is TGCGCCAGCAGTGAAAGGACTAGCGGGGGGGATCGAGAGACCCAGTACTTC.

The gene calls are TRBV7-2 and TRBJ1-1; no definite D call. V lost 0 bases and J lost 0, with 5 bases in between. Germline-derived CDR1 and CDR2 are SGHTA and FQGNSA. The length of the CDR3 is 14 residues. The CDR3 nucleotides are TGTGCCAGCAGCTTAGCCAGGTTGAACACTGAAGCTTTCTTT. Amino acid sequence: CASSLARLNTEAFF.

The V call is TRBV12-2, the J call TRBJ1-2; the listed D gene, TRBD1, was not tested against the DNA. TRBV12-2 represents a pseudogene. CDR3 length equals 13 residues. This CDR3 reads CASRLGQTYGYTF. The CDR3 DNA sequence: TGTGCAAGTCGCTTAGGACAGACCTATGGCTACACCTTC.

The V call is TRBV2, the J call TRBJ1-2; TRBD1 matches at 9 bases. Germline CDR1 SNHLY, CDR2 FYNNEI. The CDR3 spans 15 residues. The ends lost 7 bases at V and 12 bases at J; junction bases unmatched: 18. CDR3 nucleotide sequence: TGTGCCAGCAATGCTCTCCCGGGACAGGGCGCGGCCCACACCTTC. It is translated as CASNALPGQGAAHTF.

This CDR3 is CASSPHDREAQYF. In DNA form, the CDR3 reads TGTGCCAGCAGTCCACATGATAGGGAGGCCCAGTACTTC. The chain has TRBV6-6 and TRBJ2-5; D possibly corresponds to TRBD2 (6 bases). Germline V CDR1 and CDR2: MNHNY, SVGAGI (reference sequence). The ends were cut back, 5 bases at V and 9 bases at J, with 16 bases in the middle. This CDR3 is 13 amino acids long.

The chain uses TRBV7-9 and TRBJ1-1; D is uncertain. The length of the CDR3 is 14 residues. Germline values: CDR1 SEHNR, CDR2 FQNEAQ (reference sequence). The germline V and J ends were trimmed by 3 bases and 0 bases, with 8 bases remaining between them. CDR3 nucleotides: TGTGCCAGCAGCTTGTCAAATGTGAACACTGAAGCTTTCTTT. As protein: CASSLSNVNTEAFF.

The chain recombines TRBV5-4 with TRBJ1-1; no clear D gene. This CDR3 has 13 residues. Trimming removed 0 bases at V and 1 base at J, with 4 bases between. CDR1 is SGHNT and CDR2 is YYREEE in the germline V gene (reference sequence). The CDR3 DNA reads TGTGCCAGCAGCTTGGCCGGGAACACTGAAGCTTTCTTT. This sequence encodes CASSLAGNTEAFF.

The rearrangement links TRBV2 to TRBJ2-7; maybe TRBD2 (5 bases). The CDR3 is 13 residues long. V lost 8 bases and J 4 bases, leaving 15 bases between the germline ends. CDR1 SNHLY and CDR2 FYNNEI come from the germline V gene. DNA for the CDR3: TGTGCCAGCTCGAGGGAGAAGGAATACGAGCAGTACTTC. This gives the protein CASSREKEYEQYF.

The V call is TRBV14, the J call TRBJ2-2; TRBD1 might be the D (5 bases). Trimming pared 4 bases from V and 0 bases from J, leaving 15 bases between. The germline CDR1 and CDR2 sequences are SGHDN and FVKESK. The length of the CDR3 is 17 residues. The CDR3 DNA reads TGTGCCAGCAGCCCATTAATAGGGGTCGCGAACACCGGGGAGCTGTTTTTT. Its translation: CASSPLIGVANTGELFF.

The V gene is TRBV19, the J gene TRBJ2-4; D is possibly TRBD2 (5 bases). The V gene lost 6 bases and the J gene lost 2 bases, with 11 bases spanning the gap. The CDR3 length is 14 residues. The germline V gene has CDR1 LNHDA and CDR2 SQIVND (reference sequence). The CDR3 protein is CASRDVGTKNIQYF. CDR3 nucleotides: TGTGCCAGTAGGGACGTCGGGACCAAAAACATTCAGTACTTC.

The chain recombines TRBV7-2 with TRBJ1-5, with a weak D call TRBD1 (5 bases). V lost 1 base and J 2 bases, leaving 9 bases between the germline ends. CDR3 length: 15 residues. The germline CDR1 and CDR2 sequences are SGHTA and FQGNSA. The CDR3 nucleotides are TGTGCCAGCAGCTTAGGGGGCAGTGGCAATCAGCCCCAGCATTTT. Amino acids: CASSLGGSGNQPQHF.

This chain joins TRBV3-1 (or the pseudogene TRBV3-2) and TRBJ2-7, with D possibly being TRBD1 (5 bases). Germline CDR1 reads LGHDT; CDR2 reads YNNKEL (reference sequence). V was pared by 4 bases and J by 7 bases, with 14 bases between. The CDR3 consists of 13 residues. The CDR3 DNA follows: TGTGCCAGCAGCCCAAGGGGTCGGTGGGAGCAGTACTTC. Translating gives CASSPRGRWEQYF.

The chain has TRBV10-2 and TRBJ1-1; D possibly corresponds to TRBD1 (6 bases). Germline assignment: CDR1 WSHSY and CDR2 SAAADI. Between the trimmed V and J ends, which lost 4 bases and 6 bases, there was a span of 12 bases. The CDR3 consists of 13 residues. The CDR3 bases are TGCGCCAGCAGTGCCACAGGGTCTGCTGAAGCTTTCTTT. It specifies CASSATGSAEAFF.

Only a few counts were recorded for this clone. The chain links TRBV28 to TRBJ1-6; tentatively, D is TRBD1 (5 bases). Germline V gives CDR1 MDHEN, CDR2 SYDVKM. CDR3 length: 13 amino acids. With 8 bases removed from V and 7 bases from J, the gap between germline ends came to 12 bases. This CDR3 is CASQGSVNSPLHF. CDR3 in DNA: TGTGCCAGCCAGGGCAGCGTAAATTCACCCCTCCACTTT. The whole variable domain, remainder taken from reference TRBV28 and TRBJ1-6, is DVKVTQSSRYLVKRTGEKVFLECVQDMDHENMFWYRQDPGLGLRLIYFSYDVKMKEKGDIPEGYSVSREKKERFSLILESASTNQTSMYLCASQGSVNSPLHFGNGTRLTVT.

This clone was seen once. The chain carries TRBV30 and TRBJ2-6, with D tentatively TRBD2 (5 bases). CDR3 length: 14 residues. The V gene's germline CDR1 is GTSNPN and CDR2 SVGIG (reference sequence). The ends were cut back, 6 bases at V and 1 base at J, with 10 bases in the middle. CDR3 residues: CACRPGSGANVLTF. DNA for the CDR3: TGTGCCTGCCGCCCGGGGTCTGGGGCCAACGTCCTGACTTTC.